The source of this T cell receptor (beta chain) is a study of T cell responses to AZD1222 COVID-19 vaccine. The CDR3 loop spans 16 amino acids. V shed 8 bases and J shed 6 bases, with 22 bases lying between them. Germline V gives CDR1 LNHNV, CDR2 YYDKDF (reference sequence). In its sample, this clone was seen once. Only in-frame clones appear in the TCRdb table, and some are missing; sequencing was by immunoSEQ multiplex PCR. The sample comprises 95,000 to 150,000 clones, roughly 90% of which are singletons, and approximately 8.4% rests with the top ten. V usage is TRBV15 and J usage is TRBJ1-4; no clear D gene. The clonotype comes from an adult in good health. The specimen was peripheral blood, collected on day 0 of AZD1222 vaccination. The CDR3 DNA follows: TGTGCCACCGAAAAGAGTGGTGGAGTTCTGGATGAAAAACTGTTTTTT. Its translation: CATEKSGGVLDEKLFF.